The next 22 T cell receptor beta chains were all read from a single sample in a study of HIV-infected patients and healthy controls. Alpha and beta constant-region primers primed reverse transcription of around 500 ng RNA. Alpha and beta chain libraries were made separately by chain-specific third strand synthesis with multiplexing indices. A single record per CDR3 protein comes from TCRdb applying MiXCR to the 5' RACE reads. The data hold about 10,000 distinct CDR3 sequences, with almost 6% observed a single time. Antiretroviral therapy had run roughly three months, about 14 weeks, before follow-up blood collection. All unsorted peripheral T cells were captured because whole blood was used without fractionation. Sequenced here: blood, sampled during antiretroviral therapy. The receptors come from an adult with HIV infection. The donor label of this sample is uncertain.

This clonotype was counted ten times or more. J is TRBJ1-1 and V is TRBV29-1, with unresolved D. CDR1 and CDR2 from the germline V gene are SQVTM and ANQGSEA. This CDR3 has 14 residues. Trimming removed 8 bases at V and 5 bases at J, with 21 bases between. CDR3 bases: TGCAGCTTCATCTCTTTGGGAAAAGGGACTGAAGCTTTCTTT. Its protein product is CSFISLGKGTEAFF.

This clonotype was observed at least ten times. This rearrangement joins TRBV4-2 to TRBJ2-5, with TRBD2 identical over 10 bases. The CDR3 has 15 residues. CDR1 is LGHNA and CDR2 is YNFKEQ in the germline V gene. J was trimmed by 5 bases and V by 1 base; bases with no gene match: 4. CDR3 nucleotide sequence: TGTGCCAGCAGCCAAGGTTCTAGCGGGGGTGAGACCCAGTACTTC. Amino acid sequence: CASSQGSSGGETQYF.

This clonotype was recorded at least ten times. The V gene is TRBV2, the J gene TRBJ2-1; TRBD2 matches 10 bases. Germline V gives CDR1 SNHLY, CDR2 FYNNEI. This CDR3 contains 16 residues. J lost 3 bases, V lost 2 bases, and 4 bases had no gene match. CDR3 sequence (DNA): TGTGCCAGCAGTGAATGGACTAGCGGTCTCTACAATGAGCAGTTCTTC. This codes for CASSEWTSGLYNEQFF.

This clonotype was counted ten times or more. This chain connects TRBV16 to TRBJ2-3; 7 bases are a match to TRBD1. With V trimmed by 3 bases and J by 5 bases, 8 bases remained unmatched. CDR1 KGHSY and CDR2 FQNENV come from the germline V gene. There are 15 residues in the CDR3. The CDR3 region has the DNA TGTGCCAGCAGCCAGGCCGGGACAGCTAAAGATACGCAGTATTTT. Translation: CASSQAGTAKDTQYF.

This clonotype was seen at least ten times. This chain connects TRBV12-3 or TRBV12-4 to TRBJ1-1; no clear D gene. The CDR3 totals 14 residues. V lost 3 bases, J lost 1 base, and 9 bases lay in between. The CDR3 protein is CASSLRSENTEAFF. The CDR3 DNA is TGTGCCAGCAGTTTGAGGTCAGAGAACACTGAAGCTTTCTTT.

This clonotype came up many times. The V gene is TRBV14, the J gene TRBJ2-3; 7 bases fit TRBD2. The CDR3 consists of 14 residues. V was pared by 1 base and J by 6 bases, with 4 bases of the junction left unmatched. Germline V gives CDR1 SGHDN, CDR2 FVKESK. The CDR3 DNA reads as TGTGCCAGCAGCCAAGTCGGGGGGTTGGATACGCAGTATTTT. This encodes CASSQVGGLDTQYF.

This clonotype was detected many times. The chain recombines TRBV5-1 with TRBJ2-5; D unresolved. The CDR3 runs to 15 residues. Deletions cut 0 bases from V and 2 bases from J, with 11 bases between. Germline CDR1 and CDR2: SGHRS and YFSETQ. This CDR3 reads CASSLEAWAQETQYF. The CDR3 nucleotides read TGCGCCAGCAGCTTGGAGGCTTGGGCACAAGAGACCCAGTACTTC. Filled out from reference TRBV5-1 and TRBJ2-5, the complete variable domain reads KAGVTQTPRYLIKTRGQQVTLSCSPISGHRSVSWYQQTPGQGLQFLFEYFSETQRNKGNFPGRFSGRQFSNSRSEMNVSTLELGDSALYLCASSLEAWAQETQYFGPGTRLLVL.

This clonotype has at least ten counts. The J gene is TRBJ2-1, the V gene TRBV9; D perhaps matches TRBD2 (6 bases). The V end was cut by 0 bases, the J end by 7 bases, with 11 bases between. Germline V lookup: CDR1 SGDLS, CDR2 YYNGEE. The CDR3 length is 14 residues. The CDR3 nucleotides are TGTGCCAGCAGCGTAGTTACTAGCCCAAATGAGCAGTTCTTC. Residues: CASSVVTSPNEQFF.

Ten or more counts support this clonotype. The gene calls are TRBV2 and TRBJ2-1; D not resolved. Germline V gene sequence: CDR1 SNHLY, CDR2 FYNNEI. CDR3 length: 13 amino acids. Between the trimmed V and J ends, which lost 8 bases and 8 bases, there was a span of 16 bases. The chain's CDR3 is CASRTPPAHEQFF. The CDR3 nucleotides read TGTGCCAGCCGAACCCCCCCCGCTCATGAGCAGTTCTTC.

This clonotype was recorded many times. This sequence joins TRBV14 and TRBJ2-1; a weak D match, TRBD2 (6 bases). The V gene's germline CDR1 is SGHDN and CDR2 FVKESK. The V gene lost 5 bases and the J gene lost 2 bases, with 16 bases spanning the gap. The CDR3 totals 16 residues. CDR3: CASSYRDSRPYNEQFF. The CDR3 coding sequence is TGTGCCAGCAGCTACCGGGACTCACGACCCTACAATGAGCAGTTCTTC.

The table lists this clonotype with many counts. The V and J genes are TRBV4-2 and TRBJ2-5; a weak D match, TRBD2 (6 bases). Germline CDR1 is LGHNA and CDR2 is YNFKEQ. The CDR3 runs to 15 residues. V was shortened by 0 bases and J by 2 bases, with 10 bases between the two germline ends. CDR3 in DNA: TGTGCCAGCAGCCAAGATGCGGCGGGGCAAGAGACCCAGTACTTC. Amino acids: CASSQDAAGQETQYF.

The chain combines TRBV5-1 with TRBJ1-3; D perhaps matches TRBD1 (6 bases). Trimming took off 2 bases at V and 3 bases at J, with 12 bases between the two ends. CDR1 and CDR2 (germline): SGHRS, YFSETQ. The CDR3 is 15 residues long. The CDR3: CASSFRGDYGNTIYF. For the CDR3, the DNA is TGCGCCAGCAGCTTCAGGGGAGATTATGGAAACACCATATATTTT.

The rearrangement uses TRBV4-1 and TRBJ2-7; either TRBD1 or TRBD2 may supply D (6 bases each). Trimming shortened V by 1 base and J by 5 bases, and 15 bases separated the two germline ends. The CDR3 is made up of 15 amino acids. Germline CDR1 MGHRA, CDR2 YSYEKL. The CDR3 nucleotides are TGCGCCAGCAGCCAAGTGGAGGGACACCAGAACGAGCAGTACTTC. It specifies CASSQVEGHQNEQYF.

This clonotype was counted between two and nine times. A much larger clone is a single base away; this may be a read error. The chain uses TRBV20-1 and TRBJ2-5; 7 bases line up with TRBD2. Germline V CDR1 and CDR2: DFQATT, SNEGSKA (reference sequence). The junction had 3 bases not matched to a gene; V was cut back by 5 bases and J by 0 bases. The CDR3 contains 13 residues. Here the CDR3 DNA reads TGCAGTGCTGGAAGCGGGGACCAAGAGACCCAGTACTTC. Residues: CSAGSGDQETQYF.

The rearrangement uses TRBV6-1 and TRBJ2-3, with TRBD1 as a possible D gene (5 bases). The CDR3 is 16 residues long. Germline CDR1 reads MNHNS; CDR2 reads SASEGT. V was shortened by 3 bases and J by 4 bases, with 17 bases between the two germline ends. The CDR3 is CASSELQGYLPDTQYF. CDR3 sequence (DNA): TGTGCCAGCAGTGAGCTGCAGGGTTATTTACCAGATACGCAGTATTTT.

This clonotype was detected many times. The J gene is TRBJ2-7, the V gene TRBV7-8; D may be TRBD2 (6 bases). Trimming removed 6 bases at V and 3 bases at J, with 24 bases between. Looked up from germline, CDR1 is SGHVS and CDR2 is FQNEAQ. This CDR3 has 17 residues. The CDR3 sequence: CASSPRLRTTRGYEQYF. The CDR3 DNA sequence: TGTGCCAGCAGTCCTCGATTAAGGACTACAAGGGGCTACGAGCAGTACTTC.

This clonotype was counted at least ten times. CDR3 protein: CASRSGEDHNEQFF. For the CDR3, the DNA is TGCGCCAGCAGGTCAGGGGAAGACCACAATGAGCAGTTCTTC. The genes are TRBV5-1 and TRBJ2-1; TRBD1 might be the D (6 bases). The CDR3 has 14 residues. Germline V gene data show CDR1 as SGHRS and CDR2 as YFSETQ. Trimming took 5 bases from V and 5 from J, leaving 14 bases between them. Based on the CDR3 plus reference TRBV5-1 and TRBJ2-1, the full variable domain is KAGVTQTPRYLIKTRGQQVTLSCSPISGHRSVSWYQQTPGQGLQFLFEYFSETQRNKGNFPGRFSGRQFSNSRSEMNVSTLELGDSALYLCASRSGEDHNEQFFGPGTRLTVL.

This clonotype was detected many times. This sequence joins TRBV20-1 and TRBJ2-5; 10 bases are a match to TRBD2. Per the germline V gene, CDR1 is DFQATT and CDR2 is SNEGSKA (reference sequence). The CDR3 length is 14 residues. J was trimmed by 3 bases and V by 5 bases; bases with no gene match: 6. The CDR3 region has the DNA TGCAGTGCTCCGAAAGCGGGAGGGGAAGAGACCCAGTACTTC. Its translation: CSAPKAGGEETQYF.

Regarding this clonotype: This may come from a read error, since a much larger clone is one base off. The chain is built from TRBV5-1 and TRBJ2-5; D might be TRBD2 (5 bases). CDR1 is SGHRS, CDR2 YFSETQ, per germline. V was trimmed by 4 bases and J by 3 bases, leaving 10 bases between them. The CDR3 length is 13 residues. DNA of the CDR3: TGCGCCAGCAGCGACGGGGAAAAAGAGACCCAGTACTTC. It encodes CASSDGEKETQYF.

This clonotype was counted at least ten times. V usage is TRBV7-2 and J usage is TRBJ2-4, with 7 bases identical to TRBD2. Germline V gene lookup returns CDR1 SGHTA and CDR2 FQGNSA. Trimming removed 5 bases from V and 6 bases from J; junction bases left unmatched: 13. The CDR3 covers 16 residues. CDR3 protein: CASSPSGEFSINIQYF. In nucleotides, the CDR3 is TGTGCCAGCAGCCCAAGCGGGGAATTTAGCATAAACATTCAGTACTTC.

This clonotype occurred many times. The V and J genes are TRBV28 and TRBJ1-5, with 7 bases that match TRBD1. Germline loops: CDR1 MDHEN, CDR2 SYDVKM. This CDR3 is 15 amino acids long. With V trimmed by 2 bases and J by 4 bases, 5 bases remained unmatched. The CDR3 region has the DNA TGTGCCAGCAGTTTACCCGGGACAGAAAATCAGCCCCAGCATTTT. The encoded protein is CASSLPGTENQPQHF.

This clonotype was detected ten times or more. The chain has TRBV12-3 or TRBV12-4 and TRBJ2-3, with 13 bases that match TRBD2. The V segment lost 5 bases and the J segment 6 bases; nucleotides outside the gene matches: 8. The CDR3 runs to 16 residues. The CDR3 bases are TGTGCCAGCAGTCCCCCGGGACTAGCGGGGCTCGATACGCAGTATTTT. Amino acids: CASSPPGLAGLDTQYF.